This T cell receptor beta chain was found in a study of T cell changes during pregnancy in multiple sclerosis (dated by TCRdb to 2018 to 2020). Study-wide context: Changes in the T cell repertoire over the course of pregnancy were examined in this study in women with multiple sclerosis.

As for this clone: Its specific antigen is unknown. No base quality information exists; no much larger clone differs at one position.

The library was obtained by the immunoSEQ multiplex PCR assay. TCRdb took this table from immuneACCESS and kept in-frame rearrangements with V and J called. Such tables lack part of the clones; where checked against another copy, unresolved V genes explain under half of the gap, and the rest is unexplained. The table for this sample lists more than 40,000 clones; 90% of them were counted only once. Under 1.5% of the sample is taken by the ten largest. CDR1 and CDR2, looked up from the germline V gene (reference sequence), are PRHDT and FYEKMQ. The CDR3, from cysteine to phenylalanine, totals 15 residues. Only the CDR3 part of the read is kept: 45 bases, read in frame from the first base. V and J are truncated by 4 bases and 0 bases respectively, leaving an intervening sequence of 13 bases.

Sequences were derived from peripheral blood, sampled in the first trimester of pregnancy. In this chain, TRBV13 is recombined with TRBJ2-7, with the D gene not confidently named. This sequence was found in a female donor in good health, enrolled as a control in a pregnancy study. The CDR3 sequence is CASSSSGSFSYEQYF. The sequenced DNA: TGTGCCAGCAGCTCTTCCGGGTCCTTCTCCTACGAGCAGTACTTC.